The 23 T cell receptor beta chains in this list originate from one sample, sequenced in a study of beta chain features in type 1 diabetes. The whole isolated RNA underwent reverse transcription, so sequencing captured expressed TCRB transcripts. Repertoires were generated with immunoSEQ multiplex PCR, while TCRdb's copy carries only in-frame clones and drops some. The table shows around 240,000 clones, with 9.6% occurring only once. Sequenced material: naive CD4+ T cells from blood. The origin of the receptors is a young woman in good health.

The rearrangement uses TRBV6-5 and TRBJ1-5; a possible D gene is TRBD1 (5 bases). The CDR3 totals 13 residues. Germline V gene data show CDR1 as MNHEY and CDR2 as SVGAGI. Trimming cost V 4 bases and J 8 bases, with 12 bases left between them. CDR3 DNA sequence: TGTGCCAGCAGTTCCCCGGGGGGGGAGCCCCAGCATTTT. It translates to CASSSPGGEPQHF.

This clone has more than one count but fewer than ten. This chain uses TRBV14 with TRBJ1-6; maybe TRBD1 (6 bases). Germline CDR1 reads SGHDN; CDR2 reads FVKESK. The CDR3 is 16 amino acids. Trimming took off 5 bases at V and 6 bases at J, with 17 bases between the two ends. The CDR3 protein is CASSTRGGTGNSPLHF. CDR3 in DNA: TGTGCCAGCAGCACCCGAGGGGGAACGGGTAATTCACCCCTCCACTTT.

This clone turned up a few times. V is TRBV11-2 and J is TRBJ2-7; 11 positions agree with TRBD1. From germline, CDR1 is SGHAT and CDR2 FQNNGV. Unmatched junction bases numbered 4, after V lost 4 bases and J lost 5 bases. The CDR3 is 14 residues long. The CDR3 DNA sequence: TGTGCCAGCAGCTCCCGGACAGGGGGCGACGAGCAGTACTTC. Amino acids: CASSSRTGGDEQYF.

This clone was detected only a few times. V and J are TRBV30 and TRBJ1-2; 8 bases are a match to TRBD1. The trim removed 2 bases at V and 3 bases at J, leaving 11 bases unmatched. The CDR3 loop spans 16 amino acids. Germline CDR1 reads GTSNPN; CDR2 reads SVGIG (reference sequence). This CDR3 reads CAWSPDRDEGYYGYTF. The CDR3 DNA reads TGTGCCTGGAGTCCGGACAGGGATGAGGGTTACTATGGCTACACCTTC. Full variable domain (outside the CDR3, taken from reference TRBV30 and TRBJ1-2): SQTIHQWPATLVQPVGSPLSLECTVEGTSNPNLYWYRQAAGRGLQLLFYSVGIGQISSEVPQNLSASRPQDRQFILSSKKLLLSDSGFYLCAWSPDRDEGYYGYTFGSGTRLTVV.

The CDR3 is CASSVGGLVNEQFF. DNA of the CDR3: TGCGCCAGCAGCGTGGGGGGACTAGTGAATGAGCAGTTCTTC. The chain recombines TRBV5-1 with TRBJ2-1; 8 bases line up with TRBD2. The CDR3 is made up of 14 amino acids. The germline CDR1 and CDR2 sequences are SGHRS and YFSETQ. V lost 4 bases, J lost 7 bases, and 7 bases stayed unmatched.

This clone was seen only a few times. The chain employs TRBV30 and TRBJ2-5, with D possibly matching TRBD1 (6 bases). V dropped 5 bases and J dropped 4 bases, with 14 bases sitting between them. CDR3 size: 13 residues. Germline V gene sequence: CDR1 GTSNPN, CDR2 SVGIG (reference sequence). CDR3 nucleotide sequence: TGTGCCTGGGGGGCTACAGGGAGAGAGACCCAGTACTTC. It encodes CAWGATGRETQYF.

This chain connects TRBV5-1 to TRBJ2-5; 8 nucleotides align to TRBD2. CDR1 is SGHRS and CDR2 is YFSETQ in the germline V gene. The ends lost 3 bases at V and 2 bases at J; junction bases unmatched: 6. The CDR3 is made up of 15 amino acids. The CDR3 nucleotides are TGCGCCAGCAGCTCCGTACTAGCGGTACAAGAGACCCAGTACTTC. Translating gives CASSSVLAVQETQYF.

A few counts support this clone. This chain uses TRBV4-1 with TRBJ1-4; D is uncertain. CDR1 and CDR2 from the germline V gene are MGHRA and YSYEKL. V was shortened by 1 base and J by 3 bases, with 15 bases between the two germline ends. The CDR3 has 17 residues. This CDR3 reads CASSQVPTRSANEKLFF. Here the CDR3 DNA reads TGCGCCAGCAGCCAAGTTCCAACGCGGTCGGCTAATGAAAAACTGTTTTTT.

This chain connects TRBV5-4 to TRBJ2-1; a possible D gene is TRBD2 (7 bases). V gave up 10 bases and J gave up 2 bases, with 16 bases separating them. The CDR3 is 14 amino acids. Germline lookup yields CDR1 SGHNT and CDR2 YYREEE (reference sequence). The CDR3 DNA reads as TGTGCCTTCGAGGGGGGGCCCACCTACAATGAGCAGTTCTTC. Encoded protein: CAFEGGPTYNEQFF.

The chain uses TRBV5-1 and TRBJ2-3, with 12 bases aligning to TRBD2. CDR3 size: 17 residues. Trimming took 0 bases from V and 11 from J; bases not matched to a gene: 13. CDR1 is SGHRS, CDR2 YFSETQ, per germline. The CDR3 coding sequence is TGCGCCAGCAGCTTGGGGGGACTAGCGGGCCCTTCGAGGGAGCAGTATTTT. This encodes CASSLGGLAGPSREQYF.

The rearrangement uses TRBV7-9 and TRBJ2-5, with 14 bases matching TRBD2. Germline CDR1 and CDR2: SEHNR and FQNEAQ (reference sequence). The CDR3 is 16 amino acids. Trimming at V came to 3 bases and at J to 4 bases, leaving 4 bases not matched to a gene. This CDR3 is CASSFTGTSGGETQYF. Here the CDR3 DNA reads TGTGCCAGCAGCTTTACCGGGACTAGCGGGGGAGAGACCCAGTACTTC. Full variable domain (outside the CDR3, taken from reference TRBV7-9 and TRBJ2-5): DTGVSQNPRHKITKRGQNVTFRCDPISEHNRLYWYRQTLGQGPEFLTYFQNEAQLEKSRLLSDRFSAERPKGSFSTLEIQRTEQGDSAMYLCASSFTGTSGGETQYFGPGTRLLVL.

The V call is TRBV5-1, the J call TRBJ2-1; 13 nucleotides match TRBD2. V shed 4 bases and J 14 bases; nucleotides not matched to a gene: 9. CDR1 SGHRS and CDR2 YFSETQ come from the germline V gene. CDR3 length: 14 residues. The CDR3 region has the DNA TGCGCCAGCAGCCCGGAACTAGCGGGAGGGAGGGAGTTCTTC. Protein: CASSPELAGGREFF.

This clone showed up just a few times. The CDR3 spells CASSPKQGTEAFF. Here the CDR3 DNA reads TGTGCCAGCTCACCTAAACAGGGGACTGAAGCTTTCTTT. V is TRBV18 and J is TRBJ1-1; 7 bases map to TRBD1. Germline loops: CDR1 KGHSH, CDR2 LQKENI. V gave up 3 bases and J gave up 5 bases; unmatched junction bases: 3. The CDR3 totals 13 residues.

This clone appeared a few times. The junction departs from the called germline gene at one end, perhaps through a read error. The chain uses TRBV7-3 and TRBJ2-2; D is uncertain. The CDR3 runs to 11 residues. CDR1 and CDR2 from the germline V gene are SGHTA and FQGTGA. CDR3 amino acids: CASSNTGELFF. For the CDR3, the DNA is TGTGCCAGCAGCAACACAGGGGAGCTGTTTTTT.

This clone showed up just a few times. This chain uses TRBV5-1 with TRBJ2-5; a weak D match, TRBD2 (6 bases). The CDR3 extends over 14 amino acids. Germline CDR1 and CDR2: SGHRS and YFSETQ. Trimming cost V 5 bases and J 5 bases, with 16 bases left between them. DNA for the CDR3: TGCGCCAGCAGGCCCGGGGGAGTCCGGGAGACCCAGTACTTC. Translating gives CASRPGGVRETQYF.

On this clone: One junction end does not reproduce the germline sequence, and a read error may be involved. The chain combines TRBV19 with TRBJ1-5; D call uncertain. The length of the CDR3 is 13 residues. Germline assignment: CDR1 LNHDA and CDR2 SQIVND (reference sequence). The CDR3 loop is CASNIDGDQPQHF. Written as DNA, the CDR3 is TGTGCCAGTAATATAGACGGAGATCAGCCCCAGCATTTT.

This clone has a handful of counts. The chain joins TRBV9 to TRBJ2-1; 10 bases map to TRBD2. Germline V gene sequence: CDR1 SGDLS, CDR2 YYNGEE. The CDR3 contains 17 residues. With V trimmed by 5 bases and J by 7 bases, 15 bases remained unmatched. The CDR3 sequence is CASSPFGVAGGRNEQFF. CDR3 nucleotide sequence: TGTGCCAGCAGTCCCTTCGGGGTAGCGGGGGGTAGGAATGAGCAGTTCTTC.

The chain employs TRBV6-5 and TRBJ1-1, with D hard to call. The V end was cut by 4 bases, the J end by 1 base, with 7 bases between. CDR1 and CDR2 (germline): MNHEY, SVGAGI. This CDR3 is 13 amino acids long. The CDR3 spells CASSLEWNTEAFF. The CDR3, as DNA: TGTGCCAGCAGTTTGGAGTGGAACACTGAAGCTTTCTTT.

The chain links TRBV9 to TRBJ2-3; D not certain. V dropped 3 bases and J dropped 0 bases, with 8 bases sitting between them. Looked up from germline, CDR1 is SGDLS and CDR2 is YYNGEE. The CDR3 contains 14 residues. CDR3 amino acids: CASSAPTSTDTQYF. CDR3 coding DNA: TGTGCCAGCAGCGCCCCGACTAGCACAGATACGCAGTATTTT.

V is TRBV6-5 and J is TRBJ1-1; tentatively, D is TRBD1 (6 bases). The germline V and J ends were trimmed by 1 base and 5 bases, with 11 bases remaining between them. CDR3 length equals 14 residues. The germline V gene encodes CDR1 MNHEY and CDR2 SVGAGI. In DNA, the CDR3 is TGTGCCAGCAGTTACTTGCCAGGGGAGACTGAAGCTTTCTTT. Its translation is CASSYLPGETEAFF.

The rearrangement uses TRBV7-9 and TRBJ1-2, with a weak D call TRBD1 (6 bases). Trimming left V 5 bases short and J 7 bases short, with 11 bases between. Germline V CDR1 and CDR2: SEHNR, FQNEAQ (reference sequence). This CDR3 has 12 amino acids. For the CDR3, the DNA is TGTGCCAGCAGCCCGGGGACAATTGGCTACACCTTC. Translation: CASSPGTIGYTF.

The rearrangement joins TRBV5-1 to TRBJ2-3, with 15 bases lining up with TRBD2. CDR1 is SGHRS and CDR2 is YFSETQ in the germline V gene. J was trimmed by 7 bases and V by 4 bases; bases with no gene match: 7. CDR3 length equals 16 residues. The CDR3: CASSPRTSGGANTQYF. CDR3 bases: TGCGCCAGCAGCCCACGGACTAGCGGGGGGGCAAATACGCAGTATTTT.

This clone appeared a few times. The chain has TRBV27 and TRBJ1-1; TRBD1 might be the D (6 bases). CDR1 is MNHEY, CDR2 SMNVEV, per germline (reference sequence). The V end lost 7 bases, the J end lost 6 bases, and 21 bases lay between the germline ends. The CDR3 runs 15 residues. CDR3 protein: CASTLSGQRNAEAFF. CDR3 DNA sequence: TGTGCCAGCACCCTTAGTGGACAGAGAAACGCTGAAGCTTTCTTT.